This T cell receptor beta chain comes out of a study of T cells in Graves' hyperthyroidism and ophthalmopathy. The investigators amplified TCR beta CDR3 regions from RNA transcripts. Primed by the HTBI set, a first-round RT-PCR was run on the TCR CDR3. TCRdb analysed the multiplex PCR reads with MiXCR anew, one entry per CDR3 protein. The sample consists of about 640,000 distinct CDR3 sequences, around 15% of them appearing once. Germline CDR1 is MNHEY and CDR2 is SVGEGT. V lost 0 bases, J lost 6 bases, and 13 bases lay in between. The CDR3 loop spans 15 amino acids. This chain joins TRBV6-2 or TRBV6-3 and TRBJ2-3; D remains unclear. This sequence was found in a woman aged 45 to 65 with Graves' ophthalmopathy. Sequencing used blood. CDR3 region: CASSYSSTARDTQYF. The CDR3 region has the DNA TGTGCCAGCAGTTACTCGAGTACGGCCCGGGATACGCAGTATTTT.